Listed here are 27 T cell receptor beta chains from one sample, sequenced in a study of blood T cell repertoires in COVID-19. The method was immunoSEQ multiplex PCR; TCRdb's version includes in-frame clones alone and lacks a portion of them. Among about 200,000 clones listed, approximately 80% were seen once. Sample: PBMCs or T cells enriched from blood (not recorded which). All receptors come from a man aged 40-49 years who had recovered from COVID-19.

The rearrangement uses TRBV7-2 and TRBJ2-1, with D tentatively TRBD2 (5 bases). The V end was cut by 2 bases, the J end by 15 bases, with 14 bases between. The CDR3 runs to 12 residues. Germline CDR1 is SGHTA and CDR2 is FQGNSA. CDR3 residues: CASSLRVGAPFF. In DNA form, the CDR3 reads TGTGCCAGCAGCTTACGTGTGGGAGCCCCGTTCTTC.

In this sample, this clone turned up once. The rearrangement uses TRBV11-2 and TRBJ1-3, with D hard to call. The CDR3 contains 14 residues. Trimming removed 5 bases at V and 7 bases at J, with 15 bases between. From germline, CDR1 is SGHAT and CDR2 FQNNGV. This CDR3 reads CASSRGPQGNTIYF. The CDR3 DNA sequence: TGTGCCAGCAGCCGAGGGCCCCAAGGGAACACCATATATTTT. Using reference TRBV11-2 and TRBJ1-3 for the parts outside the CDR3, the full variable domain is EAGVAQSPRYKIIEKRQSVAFWCNPISGHATLYWYQQILGQGPKLLIQFQNNGVVDDSQLPKDRFSAERLKGVDSTLKIQPAKLEDSAVYLCASSRGPQGNTIYFGEGSWLTVV.

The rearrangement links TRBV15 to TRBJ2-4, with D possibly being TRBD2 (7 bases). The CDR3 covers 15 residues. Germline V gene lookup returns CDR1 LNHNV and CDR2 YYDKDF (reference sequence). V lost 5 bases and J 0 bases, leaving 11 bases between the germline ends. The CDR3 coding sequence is TGTGCCACCAGCGCCGGGGGGCCAGCCAAAAACATTCAGTACTTC. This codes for CATSAGGPAKNIQYF.

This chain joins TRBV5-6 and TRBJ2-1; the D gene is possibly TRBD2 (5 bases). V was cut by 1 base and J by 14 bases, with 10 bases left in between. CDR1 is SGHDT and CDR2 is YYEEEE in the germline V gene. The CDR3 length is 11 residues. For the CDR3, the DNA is TGTGCCAGCAGCTTGACTAGGGTGAAGTTCTTC. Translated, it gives CASSLTRVKFF.

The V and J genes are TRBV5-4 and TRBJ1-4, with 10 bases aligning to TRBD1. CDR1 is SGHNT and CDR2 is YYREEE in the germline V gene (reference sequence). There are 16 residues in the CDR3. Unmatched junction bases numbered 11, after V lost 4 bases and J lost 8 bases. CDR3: CASSNQDRGRKEKLFF. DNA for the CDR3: TGTGCCAGCAGCAACCAGGACAGGGGGAGAAAGGAAAAACTGTTTTTT. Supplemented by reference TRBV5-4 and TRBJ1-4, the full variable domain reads ETGVTQSPTHLIKTRGQQVTLRCSSQSGHNTVSWYQQALGQGPQFIFQYYREEENGRGNFPPRFSGLQFPNYSSELNVNALELDDSALYLCASSNQDRGRKEKLFFGSGTQLSVL.

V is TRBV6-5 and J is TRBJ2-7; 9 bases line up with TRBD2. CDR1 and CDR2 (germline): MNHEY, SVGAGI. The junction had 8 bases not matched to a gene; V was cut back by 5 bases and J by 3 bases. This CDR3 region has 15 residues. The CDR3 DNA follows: TGTGCCAGCAGTCCTAGGGCGGGAGGGCTCTACGAGCAGTACGTC. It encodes CASSPRAGGLYEQYV.

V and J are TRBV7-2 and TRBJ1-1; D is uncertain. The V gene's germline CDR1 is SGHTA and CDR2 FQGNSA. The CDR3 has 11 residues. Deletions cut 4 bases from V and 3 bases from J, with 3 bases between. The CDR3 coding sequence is TGTGCCAGCAGCTCTGACACTGAAGCTTTCTTT. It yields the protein CASSSDTEAFF.

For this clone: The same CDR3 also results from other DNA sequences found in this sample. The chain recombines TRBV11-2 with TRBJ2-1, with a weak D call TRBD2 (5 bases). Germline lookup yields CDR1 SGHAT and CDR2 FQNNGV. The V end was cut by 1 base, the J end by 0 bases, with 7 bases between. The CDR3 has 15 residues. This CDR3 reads CASSLGLSSYNEQFF. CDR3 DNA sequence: TGTGCCAGCAGCTTAGGACTAAGCTCCTACAATGAGCAGTTCTTC.

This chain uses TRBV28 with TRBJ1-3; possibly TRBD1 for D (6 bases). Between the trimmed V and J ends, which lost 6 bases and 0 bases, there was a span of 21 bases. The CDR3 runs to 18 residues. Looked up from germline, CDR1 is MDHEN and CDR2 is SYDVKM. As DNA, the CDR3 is TGTGCCAGCAGATCCTCGGCCGGGACACTCATCTCTGGAAACACCATATATTTT. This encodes CASRSSAGTLISGNTIYF.

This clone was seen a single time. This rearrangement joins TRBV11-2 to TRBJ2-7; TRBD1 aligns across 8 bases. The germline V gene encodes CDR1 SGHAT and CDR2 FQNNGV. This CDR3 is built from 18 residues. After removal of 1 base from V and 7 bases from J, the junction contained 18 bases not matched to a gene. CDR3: CASSLVGLGSGGFGEQYF. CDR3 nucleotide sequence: TGTGCCAGCAGCTTAGTAGGATTAGGGTCAGGGGGCTTTGGGGAGCAGTACTTC.

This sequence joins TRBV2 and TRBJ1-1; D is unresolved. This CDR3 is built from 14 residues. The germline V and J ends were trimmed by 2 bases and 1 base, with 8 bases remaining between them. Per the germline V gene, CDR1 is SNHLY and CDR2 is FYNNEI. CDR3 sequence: CASSEQASNTEAFF. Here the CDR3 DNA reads TGTGCCAGCAGTGAACAGGCCTCGAACACTGAAGCTTTCTTT.

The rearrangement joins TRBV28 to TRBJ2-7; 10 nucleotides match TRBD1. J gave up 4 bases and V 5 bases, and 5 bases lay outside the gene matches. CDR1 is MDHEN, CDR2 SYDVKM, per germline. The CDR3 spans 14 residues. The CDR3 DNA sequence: TGTGCCAGCAGTATCGGGACAGGGGAATACGAGCAGTACTTC. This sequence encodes CASSIGTGEYEQYF.

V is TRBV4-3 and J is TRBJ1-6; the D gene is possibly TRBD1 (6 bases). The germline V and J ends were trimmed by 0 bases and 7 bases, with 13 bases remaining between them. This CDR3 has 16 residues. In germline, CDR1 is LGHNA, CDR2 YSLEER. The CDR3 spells CASSQDTNRVNSPLHF. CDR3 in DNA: TGCGCCAGCAGCCAAGATACAAACAGGGTAAATTCACCCCTCCACTTT.

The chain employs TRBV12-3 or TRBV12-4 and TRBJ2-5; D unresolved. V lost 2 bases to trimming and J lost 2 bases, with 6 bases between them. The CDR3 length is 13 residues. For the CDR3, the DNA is TGTGCCAGCAGTTTATTCCAGCAAGAGACCCAGTACTTC. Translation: CASSLFQQETQYF.

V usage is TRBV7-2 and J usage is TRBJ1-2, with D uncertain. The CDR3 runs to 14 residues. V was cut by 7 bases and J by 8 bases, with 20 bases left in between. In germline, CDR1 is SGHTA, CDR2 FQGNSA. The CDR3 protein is CASNPAEYVGGYTF. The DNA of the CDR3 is TGTGCCAGCAACCCGGCGGAGTACGTCGGGGGCTACACCTTC.

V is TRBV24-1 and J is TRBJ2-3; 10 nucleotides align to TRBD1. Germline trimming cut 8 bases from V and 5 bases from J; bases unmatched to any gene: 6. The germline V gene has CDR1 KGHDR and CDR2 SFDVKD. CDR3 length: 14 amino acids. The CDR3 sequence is CATNDRGLGDTQYF. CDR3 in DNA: TGTGCCACCAATGACAGGGGGCTCGGAGATACGCAGTATTTT.

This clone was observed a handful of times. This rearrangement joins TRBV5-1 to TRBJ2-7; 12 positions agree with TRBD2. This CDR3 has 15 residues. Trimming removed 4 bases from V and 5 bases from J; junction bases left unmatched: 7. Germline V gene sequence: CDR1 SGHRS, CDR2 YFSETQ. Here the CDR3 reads CASSRGLAGPNEQYF. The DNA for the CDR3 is TGCGCCAGCAGCCGCGGACTAGCGGGGCCCAACGAGCAGTACTTC.

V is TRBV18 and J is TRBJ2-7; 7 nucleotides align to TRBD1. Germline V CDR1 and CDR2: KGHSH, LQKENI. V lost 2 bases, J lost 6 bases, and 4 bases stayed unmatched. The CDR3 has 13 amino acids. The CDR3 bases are TGTGCCAGCTCACCATCAGACAGGGCCGAGCAGTACGTC. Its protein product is CASSPSDRAEQYV.

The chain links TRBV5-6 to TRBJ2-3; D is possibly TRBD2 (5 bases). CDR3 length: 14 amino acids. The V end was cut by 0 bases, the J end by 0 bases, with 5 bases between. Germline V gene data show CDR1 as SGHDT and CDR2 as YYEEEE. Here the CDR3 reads CASSLVASTDTQYF. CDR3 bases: TGTGCCAGCAGCTTGGTAGCGAGCACAGATACGCAGTATTTT.

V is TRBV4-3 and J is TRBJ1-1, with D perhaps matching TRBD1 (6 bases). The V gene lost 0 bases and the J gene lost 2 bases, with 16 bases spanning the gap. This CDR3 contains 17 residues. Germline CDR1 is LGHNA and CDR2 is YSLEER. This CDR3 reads CASSQDFFGTSNTEAFF. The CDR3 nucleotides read TGCGCCAGCAGCCAAGATTTCTTCGGGACATCAAACACTGAAGCTTTCTTT.

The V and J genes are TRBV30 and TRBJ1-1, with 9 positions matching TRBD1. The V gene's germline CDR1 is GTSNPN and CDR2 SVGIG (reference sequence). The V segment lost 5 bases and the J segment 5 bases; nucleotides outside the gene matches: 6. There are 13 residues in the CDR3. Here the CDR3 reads CAWDRGLGTEAFF. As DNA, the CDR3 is TGTGCCTGGGACAGGGGGTTGGGGACTGAAGCTTTCTTT.

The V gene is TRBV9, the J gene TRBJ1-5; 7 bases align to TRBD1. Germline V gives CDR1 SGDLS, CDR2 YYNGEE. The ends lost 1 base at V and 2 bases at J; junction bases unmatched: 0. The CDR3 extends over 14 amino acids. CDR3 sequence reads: CASSVTGGNQPQHF. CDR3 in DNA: TGTGCCAGCAGCGTAACAGGGGGCAATCAGCCCCAGCATTTT.

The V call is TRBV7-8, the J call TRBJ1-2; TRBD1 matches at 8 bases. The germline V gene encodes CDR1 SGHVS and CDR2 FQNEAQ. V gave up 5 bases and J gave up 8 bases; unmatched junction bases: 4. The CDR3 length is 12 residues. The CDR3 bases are TGTGCCAGCAGCCAGACAGGGGAGGGCTACACCTTC. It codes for CASSQTGEGYTF.

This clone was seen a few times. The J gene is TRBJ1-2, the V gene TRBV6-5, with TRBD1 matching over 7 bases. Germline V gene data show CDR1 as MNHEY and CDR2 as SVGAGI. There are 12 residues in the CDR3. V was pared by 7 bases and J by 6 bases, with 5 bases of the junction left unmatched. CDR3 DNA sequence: TGTGCCAGCAACCTCGGACAGGATGGCTACACCTTC. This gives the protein CASNLGQDGYTF.

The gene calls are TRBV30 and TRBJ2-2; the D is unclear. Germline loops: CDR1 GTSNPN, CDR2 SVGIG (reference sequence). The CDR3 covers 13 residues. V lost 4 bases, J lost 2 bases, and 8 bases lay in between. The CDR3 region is CAWNPTNTGELFF. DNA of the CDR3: TGTGCCTGGAACCCCACTAACACCGGGGAGCTGTTTTTT.

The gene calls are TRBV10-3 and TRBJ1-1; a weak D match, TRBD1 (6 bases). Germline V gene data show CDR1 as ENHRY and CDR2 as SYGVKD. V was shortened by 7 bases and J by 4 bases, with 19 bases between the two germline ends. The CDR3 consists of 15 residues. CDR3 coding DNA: TGTGCCATCATGAAGAACCCTGGACAGCGCACTGAAGCTTTCTTT. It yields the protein CAIMKNPGQRTEAFF.

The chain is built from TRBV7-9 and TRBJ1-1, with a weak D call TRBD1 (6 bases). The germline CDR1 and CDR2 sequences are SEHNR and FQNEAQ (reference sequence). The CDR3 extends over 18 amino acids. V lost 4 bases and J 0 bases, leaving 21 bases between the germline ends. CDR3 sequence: CASSSTRGRRGMNTEAFF. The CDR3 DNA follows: TGTGCCAGCAGCTCCACGCGGGGGCGAAGAGGTATGAACACTGAAGCTTTCTTT.